This TCR beta chain was captured in a study of cytomegalovirus exposure and HLA in healthy donors. Details on this clone: Its antigen is undetermined.

The CDR3 has 14 residues. Germline loops: CDR1 SGHNT, CDR2 YENEEA. V lost 1 base and J lost 2, with 9 bases in between. General study results and limits: CMV serostatus was the only immune exposure information that was available. It was shown in a later analysis that HLA-associated TCR beta chains were more clonally expanded than other, equally common chains. Presence/absence comparisons presumed near-even sequencing depth among donors.

PCR involved 60 Vbeta and 13 Jbeta primers. Clones were sequenced by immunoSEQ multiplex PCR, and TCRdb holds only the in-frame ones, with some missing. The sample holds 200,000 or so clones, around 81% seen once. The rearrangement links TRBV11-3 to TRBJ2-7; D might be TRBD2 (6 bases). What was sequenced was PBMCs. This TCR was recovered from a woman under 30 in good health and CMV-seropositive. The CDR3 here is CASSLAGVTYEQYV. Written as DNA, the CDR3 is TGTGCCAGCAGCTTAGCGGGGGTAACCTACGAGCAGTACGTC.